This TCR beta chain was obtained from a study of T cells after yellow fever vaccination. In the case of this clonotype: Its specificity is not known.

Template switching with 5'RACE generated the TCR cDNA and added a universal primer site and UMIs. One entry per CDR3 protein, called by TCRdb with MiXCR from the 5' RACE reads. The sample has roughly 330,000 distinct CDR3 sequences, around 7% seen once; the top ten hold roughly 19%. Trimming shortened V by 0 bases and J by 5 bases, and 10 bases separated the two germline ends. Germline V gene data show CDR1 as DFQATT and CDR2 as SNEGSKA (reference sequence). The CDR3 spans 13 residues. General study findings and limits: Researchers cautioned that FACS-sorted repertoires could harbor abundant clonotypes contaminating from the bulk population.

This clonotype was obtained from a man younger than 30 who received the YFV17D yellow fever vaccine. The specimen comprised PBMCs, sampled about 41 days after the first yellow fever vaccination. The J gene is TRBJ1-2, the V gene TRBV20-1; tentative D call: TRBD1 (6 bases). Written as DNA, the CDR3 is TGCAGTGCTAGAGAGGGGGGCAGTTATGGCTACACCTTC. This encodes CSAREGGSYGYTF.